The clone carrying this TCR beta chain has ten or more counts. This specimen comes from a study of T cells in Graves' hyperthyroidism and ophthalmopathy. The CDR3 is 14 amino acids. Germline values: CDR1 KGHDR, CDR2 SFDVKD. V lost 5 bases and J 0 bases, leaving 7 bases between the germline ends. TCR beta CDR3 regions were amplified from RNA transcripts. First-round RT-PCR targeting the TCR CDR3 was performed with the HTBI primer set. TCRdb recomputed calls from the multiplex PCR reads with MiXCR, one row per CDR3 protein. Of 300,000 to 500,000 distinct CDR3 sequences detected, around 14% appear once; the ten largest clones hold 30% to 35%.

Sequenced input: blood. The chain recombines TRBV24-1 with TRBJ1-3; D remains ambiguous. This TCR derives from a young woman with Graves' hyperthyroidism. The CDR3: CATSARVSGNTIYF. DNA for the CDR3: TGTGCCACCAGTGCCCGCGTCTCTGGAAACACCATATATTTT.